The 2 T cell receptor beta chains below all came from one sample that was sequenced in a study of breast tumors, draining lymph nodes, adjacent tissues. TCRdb independently ran MiXCR on the multiplex PCR reads; one entry per CDR3 protein. This table has under 350,000 distinct CDR3 sequences, about 33% appearing once. Samples came from axillary lymph nodes draining the breast cancer. Sequencing used axillary lymph node tissue. These receptors were taken from a female donor with breast cancer. Some clones in this sample may be carry-over from other donors' samples.

The chain is built from TRBV9 and TRBJ2-7, with TRBD2 identical over 12 bases. CDR1 is SGDLS, CDR2 YYNGEE, per germline. With 0 bases clipped from V and 4 bases from J, the junction kept 14 bases outside the gene matches. CDR3 length equals 19 residues. The CDR3 region has the DNA TGTGCCAGCAGCGTAGCTACGGGACCTAGCGGGAGGGCCGAATACGAGCAGTACTTC. The encoded protein is CASSVATGPSGRAEYEQYF.

This clonotype was recorded at least ten times. The rearrangement links TRBV4-1 to TRBJ2-7; D not resolved. This CDR3 has 13 amino acids. V was clipped by 1 base and J by 1 base, with 5 bases between them. Per germline, CDR1 MGHRA and CDR2 YSYEKL. Here the CDR3 DNA reads TGCGCCAGCAGCCAAGTTGCATCCTACGAGCAGTACTTC. This encodes CASSQVASYEQYF.